The following is a T cell receptor gamma chain sequence with its context. Its antigen specificity is not known. Base qualities are not provided; no much larger clone lies one nucleotide away. This sample includes further DNA sequences coding for the same CDR3. This sample stems from a study of Vδ1+ human thymocytes (dated by TCRdb to 2016 to 2018). At the level of the whole study: As a data resource, the study described the mRNA-level TRG and TRD CDR3 repertoires of highly purified Vdelta1+ thymocytes obtained from young children. Validation of the multiplex-based CDR3 amplicon strategy against 5'RACE-based CDR3 amplicon generation methods had been performed previously. General study outcomes and caveats: Even though sort purity was high, around a fifth of thymic TRD sequences were Vdelta2 (and few were Vdelta3), which was not the case for the peripheral blood Vdelta1+ controls. The authors advised highly purified populations and single-cell validation, since unexpected Vdelta2 sequences could cause misinterpretation of bulk repertoire data. No clustering by age or sex was observed, so analyses did not stratify donors by these variables. In contrast to oligoclonal peripheral blood repertoires, thymic TRG and TRD repertoires appeared to be highly polyclonal with Gaussian CDR3 length distributions. Many TRG clonotypes were found to be shared between donors (up to roughly 7x10^3), whereas TRD repertoires were found to be essentially private (max about 120 shared).

Per the germline V gene, VENAVY is the CDR1 and YDSYNSRV is the CDR2. From its cysteine to its phenylalanine, the CDR3 spans 12 amino acids. The DNA shown is the 36-base CDR3, in frame from base 1. For this chain, trimming is 0 bases at the V end and 7 bases at the J end, and the number of junction bases without a gene match is 3. Thymic samples were depleted of alphabeta T cells, then CD3+ TCRVdelta1+ TCRVdelta2- thymocytes were FACS-sorted. Sorted Vdelta1+ thymocyte purity ranged from roughly 96% to 99.6%. Thymic specimens were obtained from 8 paediatric patients, aged from roughly 5 days to 15 months, who were undergoing corrective cardiac surgery. Thymic tissue was dispersed and mononuclear cells isolated on a Histopaque-1077 density gradient. For staining, the antibodies used were anti-TCRVdelta1 clone TS8.2, anti-TCRVdelta2 clone B6, anti-CD3 clone HIT3a and anti-TCRalphabeta clone IP26. RNA extraction was performed with the RNeasy mini kit, and reverse transcription was done with Superscript III. CDR3 amplicons were produced by multiplex PCR using pooled V-gene forward primers and a constant-region reverse primer with Illumina adaptor overhangs. After gel purification, the amplicons were indexed with Nextera index primers over eight extra PCR cycles and then purified using AMPure XP beads. Sequencing of the libraries was done on an Illumina MiSeq using paired-end 250 bp reads, dual indexing and a roughly 18% PhiX spike-in. On the study's bioinformatics: Reads were quality checked with FastQC, and TRG read pairs were merged with ea-utils fastq-join. Annotation of sequences was performed with IMGT/HighV-QUEST, only productive sequences with unambiguous V-gene assignment were retained, and clonotypes were defined by identical CDR3 sequence. Downstream analysis used VDJtools 1.1.1, tcR 2.2.3, Treemap and vegan Shannon diversity in R 3.4.4. TCRdb called clones anew from the public reads via CATT; matching DNA rows were later pooled. The V and J calls were determined by TCRdb, not by the authors. The sample yields 30,000 to 45,000 gamma-chain clones; 20% to 25% were counted once. The ten biggest clones cover less than 2% of the sample.

The rearrangement combines TRGV8 with TRGJ1 or TRGJ2. This sequence originates from a girl less than two years old who had congenital heart surgery. Sequencing was done on a sample of Vdelta1+ gamma-delta thymocytes from the thymus. The intended sense of this specimen's cell subset or site label: FACS-sorted CD3+ TCRalphabeta- TCRVdelta1+ TCRVdelta2- thymocytes. For the CDR3, the sequence is CATWDRLYKKLF. The nucleotides read TGTGCCACCTGGGATAGGCTATATAAGAAACTCTTT.